This TCR beta chain was recovered during a study of blood T cell repertoires in COVID-19. Clones were sequenced by immunoSEQ multiplex PCR, and TCRdb holds only the in-frame ones, with some missing. The repertoire holds roughly 200,000 clones, with 75% to 90% as singletons. This CDR3 comprises 17 residues. With 7 bases removed from V and 1 base from J, the gap between germline ends came to 22 bases. The germline gives CDR1 SNHLY, CDR2 FYNNEI. This clone was detected only once. The gene calls are TRBV2 and TRBJ1-2; D gene unclear. The material sequenced was peripheral blood. The clonotype originates from a man aged 55 to 70 with acute or convalescent COVID-19. The CDR3 is CASTRGLLNLINYGYTF. Written as DNA, the CDR3 is TGTGCCAGCACCAGAGGGCTTCTGAACTTGATTAACTATGGCTACACCTTC.